These T cell receptor beta chains were read from a single sample in a study of cytomegalovirus exposure and HLA in healthy donors. Data came from immunoSEQ multiplex PCR; TCRdb stores just in-frame clones and leaves some out. The table lists 200,000 or so clones, less than 90% of them singletons. The material sequenced was PBMCs. Every receptor here comes from a girl under three years old in good health and CMV-seronegative. Both conserved end residues are part of each CDR3. The order of the fields is V gene, J gene, D gene, clone size, CDR3 protein, CDR3 DNA. A D gene is named only where the DNA matches it firmly. Clone size is not always given. Where it is, it says once, few, many or a class for expanded clones.

v_call: TRBV7-8; j_call: TRBJ2-5; d_call: TRBD1; clone_size: .; cdr3_aa: CASSLLPPGQGSKTQYF; cdr3_nt: TGTGCCAGCAGCCTGCTCCCCCCGGGACAGGGGTCGAAGACCCAGTACTTC
v_call: TRBV4-1; j_call: TRBJ2-5; d_call: TRBD1; clone_size: .; cdr3_aa: CASSQGLAGGEETQYF; cdr3_nt: TGCGCCAGCAGCCAAGGTCTGGCAGGGGGCGAGGAGACCCAGTACTTC
v_call: TRBV5-4; j_call: TRBJ2-7; d_call: .; clone_size: .; cdr3_aa: CASRRKEAYEQYF; cdr3_nt: TGTGCCAGCAGGAGGAAAGAGGCCTACGAGCAGTACTTC
v_call: TRBV7-9; j_call: TRBJ2-1; d_call: .; clone_size: .; cdr3_aa: CASSPYGLEQFF; cdr3_nt: TGTGCCAGCAGCCCCTACGGTCTAGAGCAGTTCTTC
v_call: TRBV6-1; j_call: TRBJ2-5; d_call: .; clone_size: .; cdr3_aa: CASSKDSYQETQYF; cdr3_nt: TGTGCCAGCAGTAAAGACAGCTACCAAGAGACCCAGTACTTC
v_call: TRBV6-5; j_call: TRBJ2-2; d_call: .; clone_size: .; cdr3_aa: CASSYATSSAGELFF; cdr3_nt: TGTGCCAGCAGTTACGCCACTAGCTCGGCCGGGGAGCTGTTTTTT
v_call: TRBV6-5; j_call: TRBJ2-3; d_call: TRBD1; clone_size: .; cdr3_aa: CASSYGTGGTDTQYF; cdr3_nt: TGTGCCAGCAGTTACGGGACAGGGGGCACAGATACGCAGTATTTT
v_call: TRBV11-2; j_call: TRBJ1-1; d_call: .; clone_size: once; cdr3_aa: CASSFWGHYTEAFF; cdr3_nt: TGTGCCAGCAGCTTTTGGGGACATTACACTGAAGCTTTCTTT
v_call: TRBV5-1; j_call: TRBJ2-1; d_call: .; clone_size: .; cdr3_aa: CASSLSQGEQFF; cdr3_nt: TGCGCCAGCAGCTTGTCGCAGGGTGAGCAGTTCTTC
v_call: TRBV7-9; j_call: TRBJ1-2; d_call: .; clone_size: .; cdr3_aa: CSSSILPGYTF; cdr3_nt: TGTTCCAGCAGCATCCTCCCTGGCTACACCTTC
v_call: TRBV11-3; j_call: TRBJ1-2; d_call: TRBD1; clone_size: .; cdr3_aa: CASSSPGQGLIYGYTF; cdr3_nt: TGTGCCAGCAGCTCTCCGGGACAGGGACTTATCTATGGCTACACCTTC
v_call: TRBV4-1; j_call: TRBJ2-5; d_call: TRBD2; clone_size: .; cdr3_aa: CASSHLLAGQETQYF; cdr3_nt: TGCGCCAGCAGCCACCTGCTAGCGGGGCAAGAGACCCAGTACTTC
v_call: TRBV6-5; j_call: TRBJ2-3; d_call: .; clone_size: .; cdr3_aa: CASRRDLAVDTQYF; cdr3_nt: TGTGCCAGCCGGCGAGATTTGGCGGTTGATACGCAGTATTTT
v_call: TRBV5-1; j_call: TRBJ2-3; d_call: .; clone_size: .; cdr3_aa: CASSLLGEGITDTQYF; cdr3_nt: TGCGCCAGCAGCTTGTTAGGGGAAGGGATCACAGATACGCAGTATTTT
v_call: TRBV5-1; j_call: TRBJ1-1; d_call: .; clone_size: .; cdr3_aa: CASSFQGQDTEAFF; cdr3_nt: TGCGCTAGCAGCTTTCAGGGGCAGGACACTGAAGCTTTCTTT
v_call: TRBV4-1; j_call: TRBJ1-1; d_call: .; clone_size: .; cdr3_aa: CASSQVVATGFAEAFF; cdr3_nt: TGCGCCAGCAGCCAAGTGGTGGCAACAGGGTTCGCTGAAGCTTTCTTT
v_call: TRBV5-6; j_call: TRBJ2-2; d_call: .; clone_size: .; cdr3_aa: CASSFLSPSELFF; cdr3_nt: TGTGCCAGCAGCTTTTTGAGTCCTTCGGAGCTGTTTTTT
v_call: TRBV9; j_call: TRBJ2-1; d_call: .; clone_size: .; cdr3_aa: CASSVDGGGYNEQFF; cdr3_nt: TGTGCCAGCAGCGTAGATGGAGGCGGATACAATGAGCAGTTCTTC
v_call: TRBV2; j_call: TRBJ1-1; d_call: .; clone_size: .; cdr3_aa: CASTVYQVTEAFF; cdr3_nt: TGTGCCAGCACCGTATATCAGGTCACTGAAGCTTTCTTT
v_call: TRBV27; j_call: TRBJ2-6; d_call: .; clone_size: .; cdr3_aa: CASSSTGGKGANVLTF; cdr3_nt: TGTGCCAGCAGTTCTACAGGTGGAAAAGGGGCCAACGTCCTGACTTTC
v_call: TRBV5-4; j_call: TRBJ2-7; d_call: .; clone_size: .; cdr3_aa: CASTVRGSYEQYF; cdr3_nt: TGTGCCAGCACGGTCCGGGGGTCCTACGAGCAGTACTTC
v_call: TRBV19; j_call: TRBJ2-7; d_call: .; clone_size: .; cdr3_aa: CASSFRQGGEQYF; cdr3_nt: TGTGCCAGTAGTTTCCGGCAGGGGGGCGAGCAGTACTTC
v_call: TRBV21-1; j_call: TRBJ2-7; d_call: .; clone_size: .; cdr3_aa: CASSTKPEERGREYEQYF; cdr3_nt: TGTGCCAGCAGTACAAAACCCGAGGAGAGGGGGCGAGAGTACGAGCAGTACTTC
v_call: TRBV10-1; j_call: TRBJ2-1; d_call: TRBD2; clone_size: .; cdr3_aa: CAIGLGPYNEQFF; cdr3_nt: TGCGCCATCGGACTAGGGCCGTACAATGAGCAGTTCTTC
v_call: TRBV2; j_call: TRBJ2-3; d_call: .; clone_size: .; cdr3_aa: CASSGESDTQYF; cdr3_nt: TGTGCCAGCAGCGGGGAATCAGATACGCAGTATTTT
v_call: TRBV28; j_call: TRBJ2-1; d_call: TRBD1; clone_size: .; cdr3_aa: CASRQGASNEQFF; cdr3_nt: TGTGCCAGCCGGCAGGGGGCGAGCAATGAGCAGTTCTTC
v_call: TRBV29-1; j_call: TRBJ2-7; d_call: .; clone_size: .; cdr3_aa: CSVAGDEQYF; cdr3_nt: TGCAGCGTTGCAGGGGACGAGCAGTACTTC
v_call: TRBV5-6; j_call: TRBJ1-6; d_call: TRBD1; clone_size: .; cdr3_aa: CASSPGGTDYNSPLHF; cdr3_nt: TGTGCCAGCAGCCCGGGCGGGACAGACTATAATTCACCCCTCCACTTT
v_call: TRBV7-9; j_call: TRBJ2-5; d_call: TRBD2; clone_size: .; cdr3_aa: CASSLGLAGETQYF; cdr3_nt: TGTGCCAGCAGCTTAGGACTAGCGGGAGAGACCCAGTACTTC
v_call: TRBV5-1; j_call: TRBJ1-3; d_call: .; clone_size: .; cdr3_aa: CASRQTGNTIYF; cdr3_nt: TGCGCCAGCAGACAGACAGGAAACACCATATATTTT
v_call: TRBV6-1; j_call: TRBJ1-1; d_call: TRBD1; clone_size: once; cdr3_aa: CASSRTGLNTEAFF; cdr3_nt: TGTGCCAGCAGTCGGACAGGACTAAACACTGAAGCTTTCTTT
v_call: TRBV5-1; j_call: TRBJ2-1; d_call: TRBD2; clone_size: .; cdr3_aa: CASSGERREGWYEQFF; cdr3_nt: TGCGCCAGCAGCGGCGAGCGGCGGGAGGGTTGGTATGAGCAGTTCTTC
v_call: TRBV30; j_call: TRBJ2-7; d_call: .; clone_size: .; cdr3_aa: CAWSGGSHEQYF; cdr3_nt: TGTGCCTGGAGTGGCGGGTCCCACGAGCAGTACTTC
v_call: TRBV11-1; j_call: TRBJ2-7; d_call: TRBD2; clone_size: .; cdr3_aa: CASSWTSGRYEQYF; cdr3_nt: TGTGCCAGCAGCTGGACTAGCGGGAGGTACGAGCAGTACTTC
v_call: TRBV14; j_call: TRBJ2-3; d_call: .; clone_size: .; cdr3_aa: CASSQTSTIWGTDTQYF; cdr3_nt: TGTGCCAGCAGCCAAACGTCTACTATATGGGGCACAGATACGCAGTATTTT
v_call: TRBV7-9; j_call: TRBJ1-1; d_call: .; clone_size: once; cdr3_aa: CSSSLQGPEAFF; cdr3_nt: TGTTCCAGCAGCTTACAGGGCCCTGAAGCTTTCTTT
v_call: TRBV9; j_call: TRBJ2-5; d_call: TRBD2; clone_size: .; cdr3_aa: CASSVGGRGQETQYF; cdr3_nt: TGTGCCAGCAGCGTAGGGGGGAGGGGACAAGAGACCCAGTACTTC
v_call: TRBV20-1; j_call: TRBJ2-3; d_call: .; clone_size: once; cdr3_aa: CSAREPDTQYF; cdr3_nt: TGCAGTGCTCGGGAGCCAGATACGCAGTATTTT
v_call: TRBV5-4; j_call: TRBJ2-7; d_call: .; clone_size: .; cdr3_aa: CASSRLGGLYEQYF; cdr3_nt: TGTGCCAGCAGCAGGCTTGGGGGCCTCTACGAGCAGTACTTC
v_call: TRBV20-1; j_call: TRBJ2-1; d_call: .; clone_size: once; cdr3_aa: CSAGIAIEQFF; cdr3_nt: TGCAGTGCGGGGATAGCGATTGAGCAGTTCTTC
v_call: TRBV4-2; j_call: TRBJ2-7; d_call: TRBD1; clone_size: .; cdr3_aa: CASSQEPILVTGGSYEQYF; cdr3_nt: TGTGCCAGCAGCCAAGAGCCAATCCTTGTGACAGGGGGCTCCTACGAGCAGTACTTC
v_call: TRBV4-1; j_call: TRBJ1-5; d_call: .; clone_size: .; cdr3_aa: CASSQDGVQPQHF; cdr3_nt: TGCGCCAGCAGCCAAGACGGGGTTCAGCCCCAGCATTTT
v_call: TRBV6-1; j_call: TRBJ1-2; d_call: TRBD1; clone_size: .; cdr3_aa: CASSEALPSGQGIVYNYGYTF; cdr3_nt: TGTGCCAGCAGTGAAGCGCTTCCGTCGGGACAGGGGATCGTGTACAACTATGGCTACACCTTC
v_call: TRBV7-9; j_call: TRBJ2-4; d_call: .; clone_size: once; cdr3_aa: CASSPRGLGNIQYF; cdr3_nt: TGTGCCAGCAGCCCTCGAGGTTTGGGAAACATTCAGTACTTC
v_call: TRBV7-7; j_call: TRBJ2-1; d_call: .; clone_size: .; cdr3_aa: CASSLKAPGAEGYNEQFF; cdr3_nt: TGTGCCAGCAGCTTAAAGGCCCCGGGAGCGGAGGGATACAATGAGCAGTTCTTC
v_call: TRBV14; j_call: TRBJ2-1; d_call: TRBD2; clone_size: .; cdr3_aa: CASSQEPPGLAGVPYNEQFF; cdr3_nt: TGTGCCAGCAGCCAAGAACCCCCTGGACTAGCGGGGGTCCCCTACAATGAGCAGTTCTTC
v_call: TRBV29-1; j_call: TRBJ2-7; d_call: .; clone_size: .; cdr3_aa: CSVLSPGYEQYF; cdr3_nt: TGCAGCGTTCTGTCACCCGGCTACGAGCAGTACTTC
v_call: TRBV4-1; j_call: TRBJ2-7; d_call: .; clone_size: .; cdr3_aa: CASRTRQEDGYEQYF; cdr3_nt: TGCGCCAGCAGAACAAGACAGGAAGACGGGTACGAGCAGTACTTC
v_call: TRBV9; j_call: TRBJ1-4; d_call: .; clone_size: .; cdr3_aa: CVSSSATGSSGEKLFF; cdr3_nt: TGTGTCAGCAGCTCCGCTACCGGGAGCTCCGGGGAAAAACTGTTTTTT
v_call: TRBV29-1; j_call: TRBJ1-1; d_call: TRBD1; clone_size: .; cdr3_aa: CSVQRTGTNTEAFF; cdr3_nt: TGCAGCGTTCAACGGACAGGGACGAACACTGAAGCTTTCTTT
v_call: TRBV9; j_call: TRBJ2-7; d_call: TRBD2; clone_size: .; cdr3_aa: CASSVGGGTSYEQYF; cdr3_nt: TGTGCCAGCAGCGTAGGGGGAGGGACTTCCTACGAGCAGTACTTC
v_call: TRBV5-6; j_call: TRBJ1-3; d_call: .; clone_size: .; cdr3_aa: CASSLDSSGNTIYF; cdr3_nt: TGTGCCAGCAGCTTGGACAGTTCTGGAAACACCATATATTTT
v_call: TRBV5-1; j_call: TRBJ2-3; d_call: .; clone_size: .; cdr3_aa: CASSLGLGGADTQYF; cdr3_nt: TGCGCCAGCAGCTTGGGGCTAGGCGGCGCAGATACGCAGTATTTT